The TCR beta chain described here comes from a study of T-cell memory formation after mild COVID-19 (dated by TCRdb to about 2021). The study in broad terms: TCR sequence clusters from the two donors were largely donor specific. In a couple of donors, T-cell clones that expanded and contracted after mild COVID-19 were followed by sequencing TCRalpha and TCRbeta repertoires longitudinally. The cohort was made up of two young adult volunteers, one female and one male, who were previously healthy.

Ficoll-Paque density gradient centrifugation was the method used to isolate PBMCs. Comment on this clonotype: This clone's antigen is unknown. Qualities for individual bases were not recorded, and no much larger clone is one base off.

The reads were generated on an Illumina NovaSeq 6000. TCRalpha and TCRbeta cDNA libraries were constructed by 5'RACE with constant-segment primers, with sample barcodes and unique molecular identifiers being introduced. RNA was extracted from every sample with Trizol reagent. The libraries were amplified in two PCR steps, and the second step added a second sample barcode and Illumina TruSeq adapters. Sequencing of the libraries was done on an Illumina NovaSeq, producing 2 x 150 bp paired-end reads. The published analysis was carried out like this. Demultiplexing of reads and collapsing into UMI-guided consensus sequences were performed with migec v1.2.7. Using mixcr v2.1.11, UMI consensuses were aligned to TRA and TRB V and J templates and then assembled into clonotypes. A clonotype was counted as expanded or contracted only when both edgeR and NoisET called the clonotype significant, with the noise models trained on biological replicates. For edgeR calls, the thresholds were a false discovery rate-adjusted p below 0.01 and a log2 fold-change of 1. As an exploratory analysis of dynamics, max-normalized trajectories of the 1000 most abundant clonotypes were examined by PCA with hierarchical clustering. Separately sequenced CD4+ and CD8+ repertoires were used to assign the CD4 or CD8 phenotype of responding clones. Clones were called with MiXCR by TCRdb after fastp trimmed the public reads at Q25, and only in-frame beta chains were retained. Records with the same CDR3 protein are collapsed into one entry carrying the most frequent genes and DNA. The V and J calls, along with clone size, are taken from TCRdb and not from the paper's own processing. For this sample there are about 600,000 distinct CDR3 sequences; roughly 22% appear just once. The ten largest clones represent approximately 8% of the sample.

Beyond this particular receptor, the publication reports: Some responding clones were found in pre-infection memory, which suggests that pre-existing cross-reactive memory T cells took part in the SARS-CoV-2 response. The second-wave clones that peaked on day 37 were not confirmed to be SARS-CoV-2 specific. Contracting CD4+ clones turned up mainly in the CM and EM memory subsets, whereas EMRA was where CD8+ clones were enriched. The study included only a couple of mild cases, and larger cohorts that include severe cases with pre-infection samples were judged to be necessary. Balanced CD4/CD8 phenotypes were observed for clones contracting from day 15 to 85, whereas a bias towards CD4+ was observed for a second wave of clones expanding from day 15 to 37.

Its CDR3 holds 14 amino acids, cysteine through phenylalanine. Solely the CDR3 DNA is kept, with 42 bases framed from the first base. The junction carries 18 bases between V and J, which are trimmed by 5 bases and 8 bases respectively. The chain is made from TRBV12-3 or TRBV12-4 and TRBJ1-2, with a tentative D gene TRBD1 over 5 matching bases. The sequence came from an adult woman who had mild COVID-19 (a few samples of this study predate the infection). The sample titles of this study are shuffled in the database, so cell type and time point are left out; the donor was told from shared clones. The sample was PBMCs or a T cell subset sorted from them (not recorded which). CDR3 reads: CASSLLRLREGYTF. The sequenced DNA: TGTGCCAGCAGTCTCCTCCGGCTCAGGGAGGGCTACACCTTC.